The entry below gives a single T cell receptor beta chain sequence along with its context. The sample comes from a study of OX40 agonist ivuxolimab in advanced cancers. Generated by immunoSEQ multiplex PCR, the TCRdb table keeps only in-frame clones and is missing some. The table includes approximately 76,000 clones, more than 90% detected once. The CDR3 spans 16 residues. V shed 4 bases and J 0 bases; nucleotides not matched to a gene: 7. Per the germline V gene, CDR1 is SGHRS and CDR2 is YFSETQ. Autoimmune disease history or systemic immunosuppression led to patient exclusion. The clonotype comes from an adult with an advanced solid tumor such as melanoma, head and neck, liver or kidney cancer. V usage is TRBV5-1 and J usage is TRBJ2-1; 7 nucleotides line up with TRBD1. The source material was CD4+ or CD8+ T cells sorted from blood, sampled in a trial of the OX40 agonist ivuxolimab. The CDR3 region is CASSDWTGNSYNEQFF. The CDR3 bases are TGCGCCAGCAGCGATTGGACAGGAAACTCCTACAATGAGCAGTTCTTC.